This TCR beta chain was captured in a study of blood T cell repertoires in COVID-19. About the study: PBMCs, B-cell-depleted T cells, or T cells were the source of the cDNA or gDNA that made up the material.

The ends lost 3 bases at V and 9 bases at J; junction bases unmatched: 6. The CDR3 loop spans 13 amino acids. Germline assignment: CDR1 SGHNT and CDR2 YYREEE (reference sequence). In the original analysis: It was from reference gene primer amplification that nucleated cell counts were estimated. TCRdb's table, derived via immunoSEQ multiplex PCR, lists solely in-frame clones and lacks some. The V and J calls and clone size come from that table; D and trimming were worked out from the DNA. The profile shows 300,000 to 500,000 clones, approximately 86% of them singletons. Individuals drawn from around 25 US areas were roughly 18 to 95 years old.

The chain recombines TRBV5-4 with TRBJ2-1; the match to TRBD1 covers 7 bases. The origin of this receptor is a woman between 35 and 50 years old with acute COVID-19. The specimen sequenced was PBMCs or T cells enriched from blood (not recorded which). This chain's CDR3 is CASSSTGVGEQFF. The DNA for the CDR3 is TGTGCCAGCAGCTCCACAGGGGTAGGTGAGCAGTTCTTC.